The 23 T cell receptor beta chains below come from one sample, sequenced in a study of blood T cell repertoires in COVID-19. Clones were sequenced by immunoSEQ multiplex PCR, and TCRdb holds only the in-frame ones, with some missing. Among fewer than 500,000 clones listed, roughly 90% were seen once. Material for sequencing was peripheral blood. The receptors derive from a woman between 25 and 40 years old with active or convalescent COVID-19.

The chain combines TRBV5-1 with TRBJ2-7, with TRBD2 as a possible D gene (5 bases). Looked up from germline, CDR1 is SGHRS and CDR2 is YFSETQ. CDR3 length equals 13 residues. V gave up 4 bases and J gave up 5 bases, with 13 bases separating them. The CDR3 DNA reads TGCGCCAGCAGCCTGGTCGGAGGTGACGAGCAGTACTTC. The encoded protein is CASSLVGGDEQYF. Drawing the rest from reference TRBV5-1 and TRBJ2-7, the complete variable domain is KAGVTQTPRYLIKTRGQQVTLSCSPISGHRSVSWYQQTPGQGLQFLFEYFSETQRNKGNFPGRFSGRQFSNSRSEMNVSTLELGDSALYLCASSLVGGDEQYFGPGTRLTVT.

The gene calls are TRBV2 and TRBJ1-2, with D hard to call. This CDR3 has 13 amino acids. Trimming took 4 bases from V and 4 from J, leaving 10 bases between them. Germline V lookup: CDR1 SNHLY, CDR2 FYNNEI. CDR3 in DNA: TGTGCCAGCAGTGGGCAGATTATCTATGGCTACACCTTC. Translated, it gives CASSGQIIYGYTF. Based on the CDR3 plus reference TRBV2 and TRBJ1-2, the full variable domain is EPEVTQTPSHQVTQMGQEVILRCVPISNHLYFYWYRQILGQKVEFLVSFYNNEISEKSEIFDDQFSVERPDGSNFTLKIRSTKLEDSAMYFCASSGQIIYGYTFGSGTRLTVV.

This sequence joins TRBV6-5 and TRBJ1-5; 8 nucleotides line up with TRBD1. The germline V gene has CDR1 MNHEY and CDR2 SVGAGI. V trimming: 7 bases; J trimming: 0 bases; junction bases outside the gene matches: 2. The CDR3 has 14 amino acids. The CDR3 region is CASTGTGSNQPQHF. CDR3 DNA: TGTGCCAGCACCGGGACAGGTAGCAATCAGCCCCAGCATTTT.

The chain employs TRBV7-9 and TRBJ2-7, with a tentative D call TRBD1 (6 bases). V was cut by 1 base and J by 1 base, with 8 bases left in between. Germline loops: CDR1 SEHNR, CDR2 FQNEAQ (reference sequence). The CDR3 runs to 14 residues. The CDR3 here is CASSLEQGSYEQYF. The CDR3 nucleotides are TGTGCCAGCAGCTTAGAACAGGGTTCCTACGAGCAGTACTTC.

This clone showed up just a few times. The gene calls are TRBV7-6 and TRBJ2-2; no clear D. This CDR3 region has 15 residues. Trimming removed 1 base at V and 1 base at J, with 7 bases between. Germline values: CDR1 SGHVS, CDR2 FNYEAQ. The CDR3 sequence: CASSLGSGNTGELFF. The CDR3 DNA reads TGTGCCAGCAGCTTAGGGTCCGGGAACACCGGGGAGCTGTTTTTT.

The table lists this clone with a few counts. This chain joins TRBV3-1 (or the pseudogene TRBV3-2) and TRBJ1-5, with D possibly matching TRBD1 (5 bases). Looked up from germline, CDR1 is LGHDT and CDR2 is YNNKEL (reference sequence). The CDR3 has 14 residues. Trimming took off 4 bases at V and 4 bases at J, with 11 bases between the two ends. The CDR3 is CASSRQLVNQPQHF. CDR3 in DNA: TGTGCCAGCAGCCGACAGCTCGTGAATCAGCCCCAGCATTTT.

The chain combines TRBV7-9 with TRBJ1-5; tentatively, D is TRBD1 (5 bases). The V end was cut by 6 bases, the J end by 3 bases, with 9 bases between. CDR1 is SEHNR, CDR2 FQNEAQ, per germline (reference sequence). The CDR3 is 13 residues long. CDR3 region: CASSDGHNQPQHF. The CDR3 DNA reads TGTGCCAGCAGTGACGGACACAATCAGCCCCAGCATTTT.

This clone was seen more than once but under ten times. This rearrangement joins TRBV19 to TRBJ2-1; D may be TRBD2 (6 bases). The ends were cut back, 5 bases at V and 8 bases at J, with 16 bases in the middle. The CDR3 runs 14 residues. Germline V lookup: CDR1 LNHDA, CDR2 SQIVND (reference sequence). The DNA for the CDR3 is TGTGCCAGTAGTTCGGGACTGCGGGTCGATGAGCAGTTCTTC. Translated: CASSSGLRVDEQFF.

The chain is built from TRBV6-5 and TRBJ1-3; the match to TRBD1 covers 7 bases. J gave up 2 bases and V 6 bases, and 1 base lay outside the gene matches. This CDR3 contains 13 residues. Germline V CDR1 and CDR2: MNHEY, SVGAGI. Here the CDR3 reads CASRGQAGNTIYF. DNA for the CDR3: TGTGCCAGCAGAGGACAGGCTGGAAACACCATATATTTT.

V usage is TRBV6-1 and J usage is TRBJ1-6; D is perhaps TRBD1 (5 bases). The ends were cut back, 4 bases at V and 7 bases at J, with 17 bases in the middle. The CDR3 extends over 16 amino acids. Germline V gives CDR1 MNHNS, CDR2 SASEGT. For the CDR3, the DNA is TGTGCCAGCAGTGGGGGCAAGAACCTGGGGAATTCACCCCTCCACTTT. Translated, it gives CASSGGKNLGNSPLHF.

This chain joins TRBV2 and TRBJ1-5, with D hard to call. V was pared by 10 bases and J by 2 bases, with 15 bases between. This CDR3 is built from 14 residues. CDR1 is SNHLY, CDR2 FYNNEI, per germline. CDR3 protein: CATTAGYGNQPQHF. The CDR3 bases are TGTGCCACCACCGCGGGATATGGCAATCAGCCCCAGCATTTT.

The CDR3 spells CASSPTGREYTF. Written as DNA, the CDR3 is TGTGCCAGCAGTCCGACAGGCAGGGAATACACCTTC. This chain links TRBV27 with TRBJ1-2; TRBD1 is a possible D gene (6 bases). V lost 5 bases, J lost 11 bases, and 15 bases lay in between. The germline V gene encodes CDR1 MNHEY and CDR2 SMNVEV (reference sequence). The CDR3 is 12 residues long.

J is TRBJ2-5 and V is TRBV3-1 (or the pseudogene TRBV3-2), with a tentative D call TRBD2 (6 bases). Germline CDR1 and CDR2: LGHDT and YNNKEL (reference sequence). The CDR3 is made up of 14 amino acids. Trimming shortened V by 1 base and J by 4 bases, and 10 bases separated the two germline ends. The CDR3 here is CASSQAGAGETQYF. CDR3 coding DNA: TGTGCCAGCAGCCAAGCGGGAGCTGGAGAGACCCAGTACTTC.

Note on this clone: The junction does not match germline at one end; this may be a read error. The rearrangement links TRBV2 to TRBJ2-5; no reliable D call. The CDR3 length is 14 residues. Germline CDR1 SNHLY, CDR2 FYNNEI. CDR3 DNA: TGTGCGAGCAAAATACTATTGAGTCAAGAGACCCAGTACTTC. Residues: CASKILLSQETQYF.

CDR3 nucleotide sequence: TGTGCCAGTAGTAAAGGGAGTAGCTCCTATAATTCACCCCTCCACTTT. Its translation: CASSKGSSSYNSPLHF. This sequence joins TRBV19 and TRBJ1-6; D is ambiguous. This CDR3 contains 16 residues. Deletions cut 4 bases from V and 0 bases from J, with 10 bases between. Germline CDR1 reads LNHDA; CDR2 reads SQIVND (reference sequence).

The gene calls are TRBV14 and TRBJ2-3; 7 nucleotides align to TRBD1. The length of the CDR3 is 17 residues. With V trimmed by 2 bases and J by 2 bases, 10 bases remained unmatched. Per the germline V gene, CDR1 is SGHDN and CDR2 is FVKESK. CDR3 amino acids: CASSQHRGDFYTDTQYF. CDR3 nucleotide sequence: TGTGCCAGCAGCCAACACAGGGGAGATTTCTACACAGATACGCAGTATTTT. Variable domain in full (rest from reference TRBV14 and TRBJ2-3): EAGVTQFPSHSVIEKGQTVTLRCDPISGHDNLYWYRRVMGKEIKFLLHFVKESKQDESGMPNNRFLAERTGGTYSTLKVQPAELEDSGVYFCASSQHRGDFYTDTQYFGPGTRLTVL.

The chain couples TRBV12-2 to TRBJ2-3; whether TRBD1, the table's D call, matches the DNA was not checked. TRBV12-2 is recorded as a pseudogene. The CDR3 contains 16 residues. The CDR3 sequence is CASRLELVEGADTQYF. CDR3 coding DNA: TGTGCAAGTCGCTTAGAGTTGGTTGAGGGGGCAGATACGCAGTATTTT.

The chain carries TRBV6-1 and TRBJ1-1; D gene ambiguous. The CDR3 length is 17 residues. Germline loops: CDR1 MNHNS, CDR2 SASEGT. V lost 1 base and J 0 bases, leaving 15 bases between the germline ends. CDR3 loop: CASSEDVLGNLNTEAFF. Written as DNA, the CDR3 is TGTGCCAGCAGTGAAGATGTCCTGGGCAACTTGAACACTGAAGCTTTCTTT.

The V call is TRBV27, the J call TRBJ1-1; no definite D call. The V end was cut by 3 bases, the J end by 2 bases, with 10 bases between. This CDR3 has 14 amino acids. Germline CDR1 and CDR2: MNHEY and SMNVEV (reference sequence). The CDR3 protein is CASSLSDSNTEAFF. The DNA of the CDR3 is TGTGCCAGCAGTTTGTCGGACTCCAACACTGAAGCTTTCTTT.

The chain recombines TRBV29-1 with TRBJ2-3; the match to TRBD1 covers 7 bases. The germline V gene encodes CDR1 SQVTM and CDR2 ANQGSEA. The junction had 8 bases not matched to a gene; V was cut back by 7 bases and J by 4 bases. The CDR3 length is 13 residues. CDR3 in amino acids: CSATGEEADTQYF. DNA for the CDR3: TGCAGCGCTACAGGGGAAGAAGCAGATACGCAGTATTTT.

The sample holds a few counts of this clone. V is TRBV19 and J is TRBJ1-2; D not resolved. This CDR3 spans 16 amino acids. V was shortened by 1 base and J by 0 bases, with 12 bases between the two germline ends. Germline values: CDR1 LNHDA, CDR2 SQIVND (reference sequence). CDR3 residues: CASSIGHLEPNYGYTF. As DNA, the CDR3 is TGTGCCAGTAGTATAGGACATCTTGAGCCTAACTATGGCTACACCTTC.

The rearrangement joins TRBV6-6 to TRBJ2-3, with D possibly TRBD2 on 5 matching bases. The V end lost 7 bases, the J end lost 1 base, and 18 bases lay between the germline ends. In germline, CDR1 is MNHNY, CDR2 SVGAGI (reference sequence). The CDR3 has 16 amino acids. CDR3 nucleotide sequence: TGTGCCAGCACCCAAGGCGAGGGCTGGGGCACAGATACGCAGTATTTT. Translation gives CASTQGEGWGTDTQYF.

V and J are TRBV5-1 and TRBJ2-3, with a possible D match to TRBD1 (6 bases). This CDR3 is built from 19 residues. Germline assignment: CDR1 SGHRS and CDR2 YFSETQ. V gave up 0 bases and J gave up 0 bases, with 20 bases separating them. The CDR3 coding sequence is TGCGCCAGCAGCTTGGACCCAGATCCTAGACAGGAAAGCACAGATACGCAGTATTTT. Translation: CASSLDPDPRQESTDTQYF.